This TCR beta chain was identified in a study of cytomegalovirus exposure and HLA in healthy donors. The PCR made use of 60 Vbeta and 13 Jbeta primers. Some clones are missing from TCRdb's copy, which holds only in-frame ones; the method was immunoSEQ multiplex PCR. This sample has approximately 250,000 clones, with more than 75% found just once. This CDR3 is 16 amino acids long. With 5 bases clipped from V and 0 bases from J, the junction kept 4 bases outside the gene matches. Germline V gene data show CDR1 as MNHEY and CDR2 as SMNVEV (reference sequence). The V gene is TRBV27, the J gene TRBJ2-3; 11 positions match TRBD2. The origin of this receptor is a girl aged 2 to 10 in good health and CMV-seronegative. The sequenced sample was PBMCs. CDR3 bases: TGTGCCAGCAGTCCTCGGACTAGCGGGAGCACAGATACGCAGTATTTT. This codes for CASSPRTSGSTDTQYF.